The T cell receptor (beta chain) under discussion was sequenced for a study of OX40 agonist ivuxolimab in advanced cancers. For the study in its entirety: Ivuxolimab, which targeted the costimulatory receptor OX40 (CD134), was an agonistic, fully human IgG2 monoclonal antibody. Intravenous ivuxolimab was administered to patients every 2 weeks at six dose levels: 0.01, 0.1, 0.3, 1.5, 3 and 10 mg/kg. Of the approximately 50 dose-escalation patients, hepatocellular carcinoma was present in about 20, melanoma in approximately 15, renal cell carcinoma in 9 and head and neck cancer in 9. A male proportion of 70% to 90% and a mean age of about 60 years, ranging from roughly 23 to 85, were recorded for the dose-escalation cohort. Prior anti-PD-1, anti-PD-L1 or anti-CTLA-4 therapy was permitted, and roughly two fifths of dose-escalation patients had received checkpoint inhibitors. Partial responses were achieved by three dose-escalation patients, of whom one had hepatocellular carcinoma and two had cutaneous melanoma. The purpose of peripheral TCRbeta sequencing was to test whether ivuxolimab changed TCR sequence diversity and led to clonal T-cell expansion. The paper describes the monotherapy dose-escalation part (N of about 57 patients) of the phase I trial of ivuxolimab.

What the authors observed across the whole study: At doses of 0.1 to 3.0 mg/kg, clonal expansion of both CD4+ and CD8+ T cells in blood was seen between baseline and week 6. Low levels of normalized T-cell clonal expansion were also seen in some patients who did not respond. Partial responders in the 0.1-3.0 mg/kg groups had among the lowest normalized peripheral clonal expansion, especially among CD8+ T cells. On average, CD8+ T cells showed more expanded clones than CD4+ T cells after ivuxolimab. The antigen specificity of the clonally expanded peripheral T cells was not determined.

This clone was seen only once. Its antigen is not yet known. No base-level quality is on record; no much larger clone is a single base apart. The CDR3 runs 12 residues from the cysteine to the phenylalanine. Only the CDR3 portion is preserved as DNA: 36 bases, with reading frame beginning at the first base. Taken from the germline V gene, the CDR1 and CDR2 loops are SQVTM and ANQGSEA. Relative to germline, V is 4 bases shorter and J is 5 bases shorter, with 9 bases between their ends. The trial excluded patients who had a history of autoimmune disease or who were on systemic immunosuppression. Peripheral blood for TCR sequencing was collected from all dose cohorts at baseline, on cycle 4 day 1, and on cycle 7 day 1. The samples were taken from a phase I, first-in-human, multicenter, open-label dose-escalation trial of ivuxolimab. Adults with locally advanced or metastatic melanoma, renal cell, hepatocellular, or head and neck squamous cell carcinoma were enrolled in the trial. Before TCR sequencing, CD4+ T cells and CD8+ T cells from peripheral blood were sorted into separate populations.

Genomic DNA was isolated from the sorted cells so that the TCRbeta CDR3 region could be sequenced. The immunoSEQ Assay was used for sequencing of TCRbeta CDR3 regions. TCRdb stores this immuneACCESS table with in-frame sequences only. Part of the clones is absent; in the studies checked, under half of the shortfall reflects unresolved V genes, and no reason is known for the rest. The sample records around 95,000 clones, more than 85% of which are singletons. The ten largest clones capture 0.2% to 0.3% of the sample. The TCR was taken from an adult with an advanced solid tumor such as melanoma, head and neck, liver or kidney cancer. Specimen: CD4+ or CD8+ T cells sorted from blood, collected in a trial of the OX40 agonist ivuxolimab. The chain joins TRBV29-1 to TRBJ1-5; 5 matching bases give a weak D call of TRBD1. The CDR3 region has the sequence CSVASGDQPQHF. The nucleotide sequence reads TGCAGCGTTGCCTCGGGGGATCAGCCCCAGCATTTT.